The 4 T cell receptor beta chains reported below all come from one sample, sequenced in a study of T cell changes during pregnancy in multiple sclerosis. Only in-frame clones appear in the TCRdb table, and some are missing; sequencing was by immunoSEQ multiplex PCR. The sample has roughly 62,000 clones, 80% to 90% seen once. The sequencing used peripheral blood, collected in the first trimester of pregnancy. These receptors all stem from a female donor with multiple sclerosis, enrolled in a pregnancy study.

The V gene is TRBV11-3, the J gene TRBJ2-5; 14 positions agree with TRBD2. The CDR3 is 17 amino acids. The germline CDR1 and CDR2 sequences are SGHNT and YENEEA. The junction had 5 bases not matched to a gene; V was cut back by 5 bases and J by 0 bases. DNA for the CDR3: TGTGCCAGCAGCCCGGGGACTAGCGGGGGACACCAAGAGACCCAGTACTTC. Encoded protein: CASSPGTSGGHQETQYF.

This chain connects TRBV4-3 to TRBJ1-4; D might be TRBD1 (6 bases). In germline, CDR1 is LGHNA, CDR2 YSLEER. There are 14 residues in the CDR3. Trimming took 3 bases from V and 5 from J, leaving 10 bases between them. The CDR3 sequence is CASSHWTENEKLFF. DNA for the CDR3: TGCGCCAGCAGCCATTGGACAGAAAATGAAAAACTGTTTTTT.

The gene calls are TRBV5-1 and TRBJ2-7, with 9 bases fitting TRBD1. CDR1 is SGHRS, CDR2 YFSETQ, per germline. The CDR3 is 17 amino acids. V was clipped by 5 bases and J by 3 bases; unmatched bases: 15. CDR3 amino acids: CASSIQGTGQGFYEQYF. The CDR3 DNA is TGCGCCAGCAGTATACAAGGGACGGGACAGGGATTCTACGAGCAGTACTTC.

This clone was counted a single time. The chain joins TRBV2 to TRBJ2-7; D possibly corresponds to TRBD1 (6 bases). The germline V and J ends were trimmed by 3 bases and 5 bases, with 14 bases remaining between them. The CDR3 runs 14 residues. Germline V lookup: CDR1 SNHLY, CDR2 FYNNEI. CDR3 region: CASSDTNRVHEQYF. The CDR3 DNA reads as TGTGCCAGCAGTGATACAAACAGGGTCCACGAGCAGTACTTC.